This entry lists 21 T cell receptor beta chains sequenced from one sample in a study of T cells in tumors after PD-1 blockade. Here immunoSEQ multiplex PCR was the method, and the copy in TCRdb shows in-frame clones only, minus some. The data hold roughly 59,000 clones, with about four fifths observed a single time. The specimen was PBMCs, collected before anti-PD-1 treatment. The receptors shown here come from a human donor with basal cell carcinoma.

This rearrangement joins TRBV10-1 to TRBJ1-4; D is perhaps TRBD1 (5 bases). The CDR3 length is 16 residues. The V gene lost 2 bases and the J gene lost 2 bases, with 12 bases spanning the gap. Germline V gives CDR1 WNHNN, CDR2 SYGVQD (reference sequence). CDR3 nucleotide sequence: TGCGCCAGCAGTGAGACCCGCGAGGGGACTAATGAAAAACTGTTTTTT. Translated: CASSETREGTNEKLFF.

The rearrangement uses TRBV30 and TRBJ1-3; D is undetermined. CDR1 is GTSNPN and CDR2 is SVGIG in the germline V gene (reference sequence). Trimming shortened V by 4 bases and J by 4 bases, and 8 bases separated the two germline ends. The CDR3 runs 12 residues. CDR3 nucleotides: TGTGCCTGGAAGTTCTCCGGAAACACCATATATTTT. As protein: CAWKFSGNTIYF.

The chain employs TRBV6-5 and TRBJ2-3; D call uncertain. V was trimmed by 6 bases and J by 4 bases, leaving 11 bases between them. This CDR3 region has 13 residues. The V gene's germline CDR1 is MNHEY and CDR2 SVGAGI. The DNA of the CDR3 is TGTGCCAGCAGGGGCACACTGTCAGATACGCAGTATTTT. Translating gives CASRGTLSDTQYF.

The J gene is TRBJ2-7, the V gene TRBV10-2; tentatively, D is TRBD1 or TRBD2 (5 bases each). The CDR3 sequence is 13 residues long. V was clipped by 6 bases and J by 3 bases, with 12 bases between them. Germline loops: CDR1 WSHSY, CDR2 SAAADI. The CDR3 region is CASRSGQNYEQYF. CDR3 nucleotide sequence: TGCGCCAGCAGGTCGGGGCAGAACTACGAGCAGTACTTC.

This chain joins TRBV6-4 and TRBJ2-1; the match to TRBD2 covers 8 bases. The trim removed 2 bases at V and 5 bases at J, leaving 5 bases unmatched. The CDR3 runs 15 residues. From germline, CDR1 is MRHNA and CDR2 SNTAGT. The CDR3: CASSDLAGGHNEQFF. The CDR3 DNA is TGTGCCAGCAGTGACCTGGCGGGGGGCCACAATGAGCAGTTCTTC.

CDR3 region: CASSPQGSGNQPQHF. The CDR3 DNA reads TGTGCCAGTAGCCCACAGGGATCGGGCAATCAGCCCCAGCATTTT. The V call is TRBV19, the J call TRBJ1-5; perhaps TRBD1 as D (6 bases). Looked up from germline, CDR1 is LNHDA and CDR2 is SQIVND (reference sequence). This CDR3 region has 15 residues. Trimming stripped 6 bases from V and 2 bases from J, with 14 bases between.

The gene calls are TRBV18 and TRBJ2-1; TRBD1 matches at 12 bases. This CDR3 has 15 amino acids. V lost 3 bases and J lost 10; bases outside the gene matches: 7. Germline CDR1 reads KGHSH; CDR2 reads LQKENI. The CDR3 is CASSPSGTGGHEQFF. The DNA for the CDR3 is TGTGCCAGCTCACCGTCCGGGACAGGGGGCCACGAGCAGTTCTTC.

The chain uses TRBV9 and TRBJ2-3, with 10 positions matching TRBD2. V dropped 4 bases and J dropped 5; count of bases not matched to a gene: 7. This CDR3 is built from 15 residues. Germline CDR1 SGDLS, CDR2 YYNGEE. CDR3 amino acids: CASSTQRGGQDTQYF. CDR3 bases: TGTGCCAGCAGCACACAGCGGGGGGGCCAAGATACGCAGTATTTT.

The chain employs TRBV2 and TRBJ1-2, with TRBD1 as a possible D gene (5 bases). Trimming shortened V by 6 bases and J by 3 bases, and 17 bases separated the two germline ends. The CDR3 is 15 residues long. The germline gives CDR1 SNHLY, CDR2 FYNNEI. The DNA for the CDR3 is TGTGCCAGCAGGGGGGACTCAACGGGGGACTATGGCTACACCTTC. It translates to CASRGDSTGDYGYTF.

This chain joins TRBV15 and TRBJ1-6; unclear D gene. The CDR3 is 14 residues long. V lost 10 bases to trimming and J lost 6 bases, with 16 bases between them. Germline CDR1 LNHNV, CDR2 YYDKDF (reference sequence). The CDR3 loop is CASRAVGTNSPLHF. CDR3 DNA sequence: TGTGCCAGTCGGGCGGTAGGAACTAATTCACCCCTCCACTTT.

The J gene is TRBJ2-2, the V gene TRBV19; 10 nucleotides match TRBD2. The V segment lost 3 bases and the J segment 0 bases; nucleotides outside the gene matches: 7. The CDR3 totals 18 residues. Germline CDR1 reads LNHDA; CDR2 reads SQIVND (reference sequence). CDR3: CASSIGLAGEANTGELFF. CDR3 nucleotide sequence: TGTGCCAGTAGTATCGGGCTAGCGGGGGAGGCGAACACCGGGGAGCTGTTTTTT.

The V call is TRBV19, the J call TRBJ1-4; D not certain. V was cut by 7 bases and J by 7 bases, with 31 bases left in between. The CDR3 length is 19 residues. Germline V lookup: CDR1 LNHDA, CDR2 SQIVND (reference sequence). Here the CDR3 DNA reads TGTGCCAGTACCCCGATCCAACCGATCCGGGGTATGAGTGGTGAAAAACTGTTTTTT. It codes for CASTPIQPIRGMSGEKLFF.

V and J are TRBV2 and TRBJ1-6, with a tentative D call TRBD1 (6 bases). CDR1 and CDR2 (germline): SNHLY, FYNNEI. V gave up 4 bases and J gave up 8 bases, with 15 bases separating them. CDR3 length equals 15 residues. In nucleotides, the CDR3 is TGTGCCAGCAGTGGTGTCGGGAGGGGGGATTCACCCCTCCACTTT. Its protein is CASSGVGRGDSPLHF. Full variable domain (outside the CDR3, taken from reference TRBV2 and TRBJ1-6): EPEVTQTPSHQVTQMGQEVILRCVPISNHLYFYWYRQILGQKVEFLVSFYNNEISEKSEIFDDQFSVERPDGSNFTLKIRSTKLEDSAMYFCASSGVGRGDSPLHFGNGTRLTVT.

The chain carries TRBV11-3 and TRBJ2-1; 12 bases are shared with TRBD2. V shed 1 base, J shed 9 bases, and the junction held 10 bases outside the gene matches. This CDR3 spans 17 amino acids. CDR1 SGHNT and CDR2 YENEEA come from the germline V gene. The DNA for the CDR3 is TGTGCCAGCAGCTTAGCAACTAGCGGGGGGACAAGCTTTGAGCAGTTCTTC. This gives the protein CASSLATSGGTSFEQFF. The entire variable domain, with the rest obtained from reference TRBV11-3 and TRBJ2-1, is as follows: EAGVVQSPRYKIIEKKQPVAFWCNPISGHNTLYWYLQNLGQGPELLIRYENEEAVDDSQLPKDRFSAERLKGVDSTLKIQPAELGDSAVYLCASSLATSGGTSFEQFFGPGTRLTVL.

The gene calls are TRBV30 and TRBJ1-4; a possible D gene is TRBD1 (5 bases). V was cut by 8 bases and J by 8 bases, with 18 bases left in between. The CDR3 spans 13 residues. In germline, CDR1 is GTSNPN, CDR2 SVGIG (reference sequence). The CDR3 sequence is CARSLSQGEKLFF. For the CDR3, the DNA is TGTGCCCGCAGCCTATCCCAGGGAGAAAAACTGTTTTTT.

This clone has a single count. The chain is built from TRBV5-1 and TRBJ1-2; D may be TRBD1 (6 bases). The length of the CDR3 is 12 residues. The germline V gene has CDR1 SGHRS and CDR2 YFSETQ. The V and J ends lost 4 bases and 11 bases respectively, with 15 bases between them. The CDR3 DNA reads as TGCGCCAGCAGCGACGACAGGCGAGGATACACCTTC. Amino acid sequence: CASSDDRRGYTF.

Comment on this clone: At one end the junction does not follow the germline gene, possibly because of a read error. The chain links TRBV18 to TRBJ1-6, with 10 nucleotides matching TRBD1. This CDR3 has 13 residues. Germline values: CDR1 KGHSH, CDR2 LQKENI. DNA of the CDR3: TGTGCCAGCTCACCAGCGGCTCGGGACAGGGGCACCTTT. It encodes CASSPAARDRGTF.

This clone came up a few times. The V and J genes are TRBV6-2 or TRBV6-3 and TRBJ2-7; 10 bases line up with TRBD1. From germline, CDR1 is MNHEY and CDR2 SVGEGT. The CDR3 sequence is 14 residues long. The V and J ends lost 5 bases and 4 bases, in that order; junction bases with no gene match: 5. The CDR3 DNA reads TGTGCCAGCAGTGGGACAGGGGCCAGATACGAGCAGTACTTC. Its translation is CASSGTGARYEQYF.

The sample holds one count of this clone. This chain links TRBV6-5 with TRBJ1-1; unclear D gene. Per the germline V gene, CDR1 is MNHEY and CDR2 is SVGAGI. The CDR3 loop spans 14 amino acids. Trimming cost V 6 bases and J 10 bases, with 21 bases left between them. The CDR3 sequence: CASRQNRNPGLAFF. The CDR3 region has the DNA TGTGCCAGCAGACAAAACCGAAACCCTGGGTTAGCTTTCTTT.

Here the CDR3 reads CASQMARGRRDTQYF. Written as DNA, the CDR3 is TGTGCCAGCCAGATGGCCAGGGGGCGTAGAGATACGCAGTATTTT. V is TRBV2 and J is TRBJ2-3; 8 bases align to TRBD1. Germline V gives CDR1 SNHLY, CDR2 FYNNEI. V lost 8 bases and J lost 5; bases outside the gene matches: 12. The CDR3 has 15 amino acids.

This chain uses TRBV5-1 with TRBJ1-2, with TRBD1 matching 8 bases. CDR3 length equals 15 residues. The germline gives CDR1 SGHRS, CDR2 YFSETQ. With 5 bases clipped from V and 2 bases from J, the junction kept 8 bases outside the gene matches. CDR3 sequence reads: CASSAGTGVNYGYTF. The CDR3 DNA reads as TGCGCCAGCAGTGCCGGGACAGGCGTGAACTATGGCTACACCTTC.